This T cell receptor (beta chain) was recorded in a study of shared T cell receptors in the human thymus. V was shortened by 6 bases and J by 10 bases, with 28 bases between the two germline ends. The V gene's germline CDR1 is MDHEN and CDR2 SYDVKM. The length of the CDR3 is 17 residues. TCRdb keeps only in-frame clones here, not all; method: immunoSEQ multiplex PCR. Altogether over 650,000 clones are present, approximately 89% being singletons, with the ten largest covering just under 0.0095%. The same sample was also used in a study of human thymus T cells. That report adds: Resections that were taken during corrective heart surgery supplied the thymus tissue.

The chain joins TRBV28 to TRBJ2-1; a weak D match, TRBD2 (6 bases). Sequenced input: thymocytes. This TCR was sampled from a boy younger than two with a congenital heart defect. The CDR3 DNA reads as TGTGCCAGCAGGTACCGAATAGCGGTCCACCGCCGGAGCGAGCAGTTCTTC. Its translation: CASRYRIAVHRRSEQFF.